Included here is one T cell receptor (beta chain) sequence, with context. With V trimmed by 1 base and J by 0 bases, 3 bases remained unmatched. The germline V gene has CDR1 LGHNA and CDR2 YSLEER. This CDR3 region has 16 residues. The data are from a study of sequential checkpoint blockade in melanoma. Study at large: First-line arms were nivolumab then ipilimumab, or the reverse, randomized 1:1. Maintenance nivolumab came after either treatment sequence.

Some clones are missing from TCRdb's copy, which holds only in-frame ones; the method was immunoSEQ multiplex PCR. The table lists approximately 4,300 clones, around 54% of them singletons, with 22% in the top ten. The treatment: randomized to nivolumab then ipilimumab (arm A) or the reverse (arm B). Patients had received no earlier DNA-damaging chemotherapy. Sorted cells were live CD3+CD8+, lacking CD19 and CD56, from PBMCs. The sequence derives from a human donor with melanoma. The rearrangement joins TRBV4-3 to TRBJ2-3, with 8 bases lining up with TRBD2. Sequences were derived from CD8+ T cells sorted from blood (inferred from file names), sampled from a patient given nivolumab and ipilimumab in sequence. The CDR3 region is CASSQARTSSTDTQYF. The CDR3 coding sequence is TGCGCCAGCAGCCAAGCAAGGACTAGCAGCACAGATACGCAGTATTTT.